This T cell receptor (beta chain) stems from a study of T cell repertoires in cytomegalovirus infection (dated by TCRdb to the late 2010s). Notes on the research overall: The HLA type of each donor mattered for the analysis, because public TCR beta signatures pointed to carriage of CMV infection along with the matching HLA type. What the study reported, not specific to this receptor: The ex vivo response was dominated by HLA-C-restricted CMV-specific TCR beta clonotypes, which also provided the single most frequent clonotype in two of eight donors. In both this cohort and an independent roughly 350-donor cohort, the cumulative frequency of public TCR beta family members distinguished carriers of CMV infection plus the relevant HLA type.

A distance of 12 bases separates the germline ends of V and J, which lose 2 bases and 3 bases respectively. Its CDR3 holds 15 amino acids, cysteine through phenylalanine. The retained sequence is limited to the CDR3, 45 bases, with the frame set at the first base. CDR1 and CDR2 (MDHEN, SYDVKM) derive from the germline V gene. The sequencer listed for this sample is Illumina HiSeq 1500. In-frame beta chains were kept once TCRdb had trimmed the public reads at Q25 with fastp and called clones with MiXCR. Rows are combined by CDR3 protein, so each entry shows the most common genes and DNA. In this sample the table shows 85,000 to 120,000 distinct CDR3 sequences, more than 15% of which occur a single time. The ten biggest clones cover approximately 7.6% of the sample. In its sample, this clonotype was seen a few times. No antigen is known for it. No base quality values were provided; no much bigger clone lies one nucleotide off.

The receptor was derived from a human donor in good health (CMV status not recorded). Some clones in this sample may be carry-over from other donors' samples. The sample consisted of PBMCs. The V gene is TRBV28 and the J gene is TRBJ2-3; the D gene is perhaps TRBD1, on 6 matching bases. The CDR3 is CASSLEGEGTDTQYF. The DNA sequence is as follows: TGTGCCAGCAGTTTAGAGGGGGAAGGTACAGATACGCAGTATTTT.